The T cell receptor beta chain under discussion was sequenced for a study of blood T cell repertoires in COVID-19. How the authors handled the data: Reference gene primers were amplified, and this amplification served to estimate nucleated cell counts. Sequencing was performed with immunoSEQ multiplex PCR; in TCRdb, only in-frame clones are kept and a portion is missing. V, J and clone size reflect that table, while D and trimming were determined from the DNA. This table has 85,000 to 95,000 clones, approximately 86% appearing once. Turning to this clone: Within the sample, other DNA sequences also encode this same CDR3.

The CDR3 covers 13 residues. The germline CDR1 and CDR2 sequences are KGHSH and LQKENI. V lost 6 bases and J lost 3, with 11 bases in between. This clonotype was obtained from a woman aged 80 or over with acute or convalescent COVID-19. The source material was peripheral blood. The V call is TRBV18, the J call TRBJ1-1; D is perhaps TRBD1 (6 bases). The CDR3 coding sequence is TGTGCCAGCTCCGCACAGGGTTACACTGAAGCTTTCTTT. It is translated as CASSAQGYTEAFF. Combining the CDR3 with reference TRBV18 and TRBJ1-1 gives the whole variable domain NAGVMQNPRHLVRRRGQEARLRCSPMKGHSHVYWYRQLPEEGLKFMVYLQKENIIDESGMPKERFSAEFPKEGPSILRIQQVVRGDSAAYFCASSAQGYTEAFFGQGTRLTVV.